This is a list of T cell receptor beta chains from one sample in a study of CD8 T cells in ankylosing spondylitis. TCRdb re-called the 5' RACE reads through MiXCR, storing one row per CDR3 protein. This table holds about 190,000 distinct CDR3 sequences, approximately 12% found once. The sample was blood, either unsorted or a sorted T cell fraction (not recorded which). The origin of the receptors is a female donor with ankylosing spondylitis or in good health (not recorded which). CDR3s include the opening cysteine and the closing phenylalanine or tryptophan. The order of the fields is D gene, V gene, clone size, J gene, CDR3 protein, CDR3 DNA. D genes are given only for firm matches. The size entry is marked missing in some rows and otherwise reads once, few, many or a size class.

NA	TRBV3-1	many	TRBJ1-2	CASSQAARTPRADYGYTF	TGTGCCAGCAGCCAAGCAGCCCGGACACCGCGCGCTGACTATGGCTACACCTTC
NA	TRBV12-3/TRBV12-4	many	TRBJ1-1	CASTLKRGDTEAFF	TGTGCCAGCACCCTGAAAAGGGGAGACACTGAAGCTTTCTTT
NA	TRBV15	NA	TRBJ1-2	CATSRSDVAHGYTF	TGTGCCACCAGCAGATCTGACGTGGCGCATGGCTACACCTTC
NA	TRBV5-1	many	TRBJ2-7	CASSPQGGTYEQYF	TGCGCCAGCAGCCCTCAGGGGGGAACCTACGAGCAGTACTTC
NA	TRBV5-1	many	TRBJ2-5	CASSLAGLETQYF	TGCGCCAGCAGCTTGGCGGGGCTTGAGACCCAGTACTTC
NA	TRBV6-2/TRBV6-3	many	TRBJ2-7	CASKTGSHEQYF	TGTGCCAGCAAGACTGGCTCCCACGAGCAGTACTTC
NA	TRBV7-2	many	TRBJ2-3	CASSLDPRGTDTQYF	TGTGCCAGCAGCTTAGACCCGAGGGGCACAGATACGCAGTATTTT
TRBD1	TRBV9	NA	TRBJ1-2	CASSGNTARGGNGYTF	TGTGCCAGCAGCGGAAATACCGCCAGGGGGGGTAATGGCTACACCTTC
NA	TRBV20-1	NA	TRBJ2-4	CSGTPNIQYF	TGCAGTGGTACGCCTAACATTCAGTACTTC
NA	TRBV5-5	many	TRBJ1-2	CASSLEDSSYYGYTF	TGTGCCAGCAGCTTGGAGGACAGCTCTTACTATGGCTACACCTTC
NA	TRBV2	many	TRBJ2-2	CASKLDYTGELFF	TGTGCCAGCAAACTAGATTACACCGGGGAGCTGTTTTTT
NA	TRBV7-9	many	TRBJ2-4	CASSPQGQNKNIQYF	TGTGCCAGCAGCCCCCAAGGACAGAACAAAAACATTCAGTACTTC
NA	TRBV3-1	NA	TRBJ2-7	CACSQGPTASYEQYF	TGTGCCTGCAGCCAAGGGCCCACAGCTTCCTACGAGCAGTACTTC
NA	TRBV19	many	TRBJ1-5	CASRLDRYSNQPQHF	TGTGCCAGTAGATTAGACAGGTATAGCAATCAGCCCCAGCATTTT
NA	TRBV12-3/TRBV12-4	NA	TRBJ2-7	CASSLEAPSLYEQYF	TGTGCCAGCAGCCTAGAGGCCCCGTCTCTATACGAGCAGTACTTC